This entry lists 12 T cell receptor beta chains sequenced from one sample in a study of cytomegalovirus exposure and HLA in healthy donors (TCRdb year 2017). Library method: the immunoSEQ multiplex PCR assay. The multiplex PCR relied on a mix of 60 forward primers for TCR Vbeta segments and 13 reverse primers for TCR Jbeta segments. TCRdb retrieved this table from immuneACCESS and kept in-frame rearrangements only. Not all clones are present; in checked studies, unresolved V genes account for under half, and no reason is known for the remainder. This sample lists some 150,000 clones; about two thirds were detected once. The ten largest clones represent about 4.1% of the sample. Sequenced material: PBMCs. These receptors all stem from a man aged 55-75 years in good health and CMV-seronegative.

This clone was found a few times. The chain recombines TRBV5-4 with TRBJ2-1; 10 nucleotides agree with TRBD2. The ends lost 3 bases at V and 6 bases at J; junction bases unmatched: 6. Germline V CDR1 and CDR2: SGHNT, YYREEE (reference sequence). The CDR3 is made up of 15 amino acids. The CDR3 sequence is CASSSWTSGGNEQFF. DNA of the CDR3: TGTGCCAGCAGCTCCTGGACTAGCGGTGGCAATGAGCAGTTCTTC.

About this clone: The junction differs from germline at one of its ends, possibly a read error. The V call is TRBV7-9, the J call TRBJ1-1, with TRBD1 matching over 8 bases. From germline, CDR1 is SEHNR and CDR2 FQNEAQ (reference sequence). The CDR3 length is 12 residues. CDR3 sequence: CSSSADRAEAFF. CDR3 DNA sequence: TGTTCCAGCAGCGCGGACAGGGCTGAAGCTTTCTTT.

The rearrangement links TRBV6-5 to TRBJ1-6; perhaps TRBD1 as D (5 bases). Trimming removed 2 bases at V and 7 bases at J, with 15 bases between. This CDR3 region has 16 residues. CDR1 is MNHEY, CDR2 SVGAGI, per germline. This chain's CDR3 is CASSYNAGQTNSPLHF. As DNA, the CDR3 is TGTGCCAGCAGTTACAATGCAGGGCAGACGAATTCACCCCTCCACTTT.

This clone came up once. The CDR3: CSVTSGRYEQYF. The CDR3 region has the DNA TGCAGCGTGACTAGCGGGAGATACGAGCAGTACTTC. This sequence joins TRBV29-1 and TRBJ2-7, with 12 positions matching TRBD2. The CDR3 spans 12 residues. Germline loops: CDR1 SQVTM, CDR2 ANQGSEA. The V gene end was trimmed by 6 bases and the J gene end by 4 bases; junction bases not matched to a gene: 1.

The V call is TRBV7-3, the J call TRBJ1-1; 7 bases agree with TRBD1. Trimming removed 10 bases from V and 2 bases from J; junction bases left unmatched: 7. CDR3 size: 13 residues. Germline CDR1 and CDR2: SGHTA and FQGTGA. CDR3 in DNA: TGTGCCACCCAACAGGGGAGTAACACTGAAGCTTTCTTT. Residues: CATQQGSNTEAFF.

In this sample, this clone turned up a few times. The chain has TRBV19 and TRBJ2-2, with 8 bases matching TRBD2. Germline CDR1 and CDR2: LNHDA and SQIVND (reference sequence). V gave up 5 bases and J gave up 5 bases; unmatched junction bases: 4. CDR3 length: 14 residues. The chain's CDR3 is CASSRGGGTGELFF. The CDR3 nucleotides are TGTGCCAGTAGTCGGGGGGGTGGAACCGGGGAGCTGTTTTTT.

In its sample, this clone was seen a few times. The rearrangement links TRBV10-3 to TRBJ2-1, with 11 bases fitting TRBD2. The CDR3 contains 17 residues. The trim removed 1 base at V and 8 bases at J, leaving 10 bases unmatched. Germline CDR1 and CDR2: ENHRY and SYGVKD. CDR3 in amino acids: CAISEYLAGGGLDEQFF. The DNA for the CDR3 is TGTGCCATCAGTGAGTACCTAGCGGGAGGAGGTTTGGATGAGCAGTTCTTC.

This chain joins TRBV6-1 and TRBJ2-7; 7 nucleotides agree with TRBD2. The CDR3 covers 15 residues. Trimming took 2 bases from V and 3 from J; bases not matched to a gene: 7. CDR1 MNHNS and CDR2 SASEGT come from the germline V gene. Here the CDR3 reads CASSEWGGRIYEQYF. CDR3 sequence (DNA): TGTGCCAGCAGTGAATGGGGCGGGAGAATCTACGAGCAGTACTTC.

The chain combines TRBV28 with TRBJ1-6; 9 nucleotides agree with TRBD1. Germline V CDR1 and CDR2: MDHEN, SYDVKM. The CDR3 contains 14 residues. The trim removed 7 bases at V and 9 bases at J, leaving 7 bases unmatched. CDR3 bases: TGTGCCAGCACCTTATACAGGGGGCTTTCACCCCTCCACTTT. It is translated as CASTLYRGLSPLHF.

The chain recombines TRBV6-5 with TRBJ1-4, with TRBD1 matching over 7 bases. The CDR3 extends over 15 amino acids. CDR1 and CDR2 from the germline V gene are MNHEY and SVGAGI. V dropped 6 bases and J dropped 5; count of bases not matched to a gene: 9. The CDR3 nucleotides read TGTGCCAGCAGCCTAAAACCGACAGGGAATGAAAAACTGTTTTTT. It codes for CASSLKPTGNEKLFF.

This clone was seen more than once but under ten times. The rearrangement uses TRBV6-4 and TRBJ2-1; the D gene is possibly TRBD2 (5 bases). This CDR3 region has 13 residues. The germline gives CDR1 MRHNA, CDR2 SNTAGT. V was clipped by 6 bases and J by 5 bases, with 11 bases between them. CDR3 bases: TGTGCCAGCAGCCGCGAGGGAAACAATGAGCAGTTCTTC. Its protein is CASSREGNNEQFF.

This clone showed up just a few times. The chain uses TRBV6-1 and TRBJ1-3; 8 bases match TRBD1. The junction had 7 bases not matched to a gene; V was cut back by 5 bases and J by 7 bases. This CDR3 region has 14 residues. Germline V lookup: CDR1 MNHNS, CDR2 SASEGT. DNA of the CDR3: TGTGCCAGCAGTCCCGGGACAGGATATAACACCATATATTTT. Its protein product is CASSPGTGYNTIYF.